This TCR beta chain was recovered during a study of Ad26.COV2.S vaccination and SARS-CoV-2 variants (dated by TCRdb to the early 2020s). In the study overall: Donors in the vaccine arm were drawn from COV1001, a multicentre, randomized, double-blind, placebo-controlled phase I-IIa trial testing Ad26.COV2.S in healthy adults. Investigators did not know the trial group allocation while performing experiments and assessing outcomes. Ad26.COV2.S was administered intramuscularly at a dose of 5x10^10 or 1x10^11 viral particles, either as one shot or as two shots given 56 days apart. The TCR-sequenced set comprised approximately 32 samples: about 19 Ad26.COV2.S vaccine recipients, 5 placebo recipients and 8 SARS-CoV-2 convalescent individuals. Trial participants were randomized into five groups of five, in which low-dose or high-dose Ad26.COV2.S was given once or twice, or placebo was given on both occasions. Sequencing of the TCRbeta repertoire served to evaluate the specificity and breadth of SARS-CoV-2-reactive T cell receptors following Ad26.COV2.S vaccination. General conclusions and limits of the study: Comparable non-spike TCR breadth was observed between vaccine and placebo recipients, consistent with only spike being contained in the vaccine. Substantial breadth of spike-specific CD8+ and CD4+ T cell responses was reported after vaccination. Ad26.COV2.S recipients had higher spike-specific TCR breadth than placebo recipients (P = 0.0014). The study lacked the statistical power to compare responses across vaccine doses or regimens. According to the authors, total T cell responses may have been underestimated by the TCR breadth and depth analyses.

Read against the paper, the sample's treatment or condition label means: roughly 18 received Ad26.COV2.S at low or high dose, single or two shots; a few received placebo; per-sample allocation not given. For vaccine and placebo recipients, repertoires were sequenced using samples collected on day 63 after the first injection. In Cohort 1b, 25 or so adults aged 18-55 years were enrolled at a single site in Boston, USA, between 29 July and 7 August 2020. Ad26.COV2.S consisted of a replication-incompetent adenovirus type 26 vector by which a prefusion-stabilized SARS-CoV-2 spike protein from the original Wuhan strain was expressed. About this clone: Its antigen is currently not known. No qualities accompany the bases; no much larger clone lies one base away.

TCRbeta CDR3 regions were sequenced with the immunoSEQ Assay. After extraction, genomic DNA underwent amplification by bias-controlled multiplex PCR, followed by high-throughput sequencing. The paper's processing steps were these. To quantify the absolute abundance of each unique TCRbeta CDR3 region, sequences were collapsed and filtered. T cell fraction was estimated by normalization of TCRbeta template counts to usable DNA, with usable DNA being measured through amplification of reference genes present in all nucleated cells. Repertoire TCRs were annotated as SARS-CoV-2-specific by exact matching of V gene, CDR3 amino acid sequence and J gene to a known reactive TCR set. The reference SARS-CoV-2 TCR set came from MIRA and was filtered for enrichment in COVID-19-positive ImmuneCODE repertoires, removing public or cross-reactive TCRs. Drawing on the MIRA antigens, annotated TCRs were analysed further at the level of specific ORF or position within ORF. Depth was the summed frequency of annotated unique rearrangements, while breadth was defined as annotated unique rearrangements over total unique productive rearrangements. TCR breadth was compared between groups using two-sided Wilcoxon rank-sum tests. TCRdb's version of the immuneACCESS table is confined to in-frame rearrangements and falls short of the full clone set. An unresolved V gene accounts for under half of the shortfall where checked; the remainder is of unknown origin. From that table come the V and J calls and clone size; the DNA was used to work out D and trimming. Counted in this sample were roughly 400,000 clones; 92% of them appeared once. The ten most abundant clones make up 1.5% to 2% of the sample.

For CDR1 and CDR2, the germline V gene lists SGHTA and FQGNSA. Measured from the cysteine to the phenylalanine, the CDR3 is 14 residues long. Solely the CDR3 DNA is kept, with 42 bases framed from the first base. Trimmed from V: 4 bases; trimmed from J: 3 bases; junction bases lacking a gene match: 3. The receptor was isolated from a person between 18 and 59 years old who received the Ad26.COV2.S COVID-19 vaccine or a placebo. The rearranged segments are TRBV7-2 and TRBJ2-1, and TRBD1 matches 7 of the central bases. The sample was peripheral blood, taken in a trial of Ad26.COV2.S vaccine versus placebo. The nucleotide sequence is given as TGTGCCAGCAGCTCAGGGGGATTCTACAATGAGCAGTTCTTC. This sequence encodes CASSSGGFYNEQFF.